This TCR beta chain was sequenced for a study of shared clonotypes between healthy human individuals. CD8 cells regarded as naive lacked CD45RO, were positively chosen for CCR7, and omitted terminally differentiated effector memory CD45RA+ cells. V lost 11 bases to trimming and J lost 2 bases, with 16 bases between them. Germline V gives CDR1 ENHRY, CDR2 SYGVKD. The CDR3 spans 13 residues. Study-wide results and caveats: The naive CD4 repertoires of a few donors were compared, and approximately 4.5% of clonotypes were shared.

Concerning this clone: Its antigen remains unidentified.

Assay: immunoSEQ multiplex PCR; the TCRdb copy retains only in-frame clones and omits some. In the table there are some 2,100,000 clones, around 93% of which are singletons. The J gene is TRBJ2-7, the V gene TRBV10-3; D is ambiguous. The specimen sequenced was naive CD8+ T cells from PBMCs. The receptor was derived from a man aged 18 to 35 in good health. Some clones in this sample may be carry-over from other donors' samples. CDR3 sequence reads: CAAATGPTYEQYF. CDR3 DNA sequence: TGTGCCGCCGCTACCGGACCGACCTACGAGCAGTACTTC.